This T cell receptor beta chain was sequenced during a study of beta chain features in type 1 diabetes. Findings of the study overall: Compared with healthy donors, patients appeared to share more similar naive, central memory and regulatory TCRB repertoires.

Per the germline V gene, CDR1 is MRHNA and CDR2 is SNTAGT. The CDR3 consists of 15 residues. V lost 2 bases and J 2 bases, leaving 10 bases between the germline ends. On this clone: Its target is unknown.

Averaging approximately 120 mL, one heparinised blood draw was given by each donor. Every isolated RNA sample was fully reverse transcribed, so sequencing captured expressed TCRB transcripts. Libraries were prepared by immunoSEQ multiplex PCR; TCRdb keeps only in-frame clonotypes and omits some of them. The sample yields hundreds of thousands of clones, under 70% seen once. The receptor's source is a man in his thirties or forties in good health. The V gene is TRBV6-4, the J gene TRBJ2-1; TRBD1 or TRBD2 may be the D gene (5 bases each). Sequencing was carried out using naive CD4+ T cells from blood. The DNA for the CDR3 is TGTGCCAGCAGTGACGTTTCGGGACCCTACAATGAGCAGTTCTTC. It is translated as CASSDVSGPYNEQFF.